Below, 20 T cell receptor beta chains from the same sample are listed, as sequenced in a study of CD8 T cells in ankylosing spondylitis. TCRdb redid the calling of the 5' RACE reads with MiXCR, one entry per CDR3 protein. The repertoire has around 340,000 distinct CDR3 sequences, approximately 22% of them found once; the top ten carry approximately 14%. The source material was blood, either unsorted or a sorted T cell fraction (not recorded which). The origin of the receptors is a male donor with ankylosing spondylitis or in good health (not recorded which).

This clonotype has just a few counts. The chain uses TRBV12-3 or TRBV12-4 and TRBJ2-5, with 7 bases matching TRBD1. V trimming: 5 bases; J trimming: 5 bases; junction bases outside the gene matches: 11. CDR3 length equals 15 residues. CDR3 nucleotides: TGTGCCAGCAGTCCTGACAGGGACGATTGGGAGACCCAGTACTTC. Encoded protein: CASSPDRDDWETQYF.

The chain is built from TRBV14 and TRBJ2-7; D remains unclear. The CDR3 has 14 residues. V was pared by 4 bases and J by 4 bases, with 14 bases between. Germline assignment: CDR1 SGHDN and CDR2 FVKESK. CDR3 amino acids: CASSPAAEVYEQYF. DNA of the CDR3: TGTGCCAGCAGCCCTGCGGCAGAAGTTTACGAGCAGTACTTC.

The rearrangement links TRBV6-2 or TRBV6-3 to TRBJ2-3; D may be TRBD1 (5 bases). The germline V gene encodes CDR1 MNHEY and CDR2 SVGEGT. This CDR3 comprises 15 residues. Trimming removed 1 base at V and 0 bases at J, with 8 bases between. The DNA for the CDR3 is TGTGCCAGCAGTTACTGGGGCGAGAGCACAGATACGCAGTATTTT. Residues: CASSYWGESTDTQYF.

This clonotype has more than one count but fewer than ten. This chain uses TRBV6-5 with TRBJ2-2; D call uncertain. The V end lost 0 bases, the J end lost 6 bases, and 11 bases lay between the germline ends. The CDR3 runs to 15 residues. The V gene's germline CDR1 is MNHEY and CDR2 SVGAGI. The chain's CDR3 is CASSYSSYVSGELFF. In DNA form, the CDR3 reads TGTGCCAGCAGTTACTCGAGTTATGTGTCCGGGGAGCTGTTTTTT.

The V gene is TRBV7-9, the J gene TRBJ2-3; D gene ambiguous. The CDR3 has 14 residues. CDR1 and CDR2 from the germline V gene are SEHNR and FQNEAQ (reference sequence). The V end was cut by 5 bases, the J end by 4 bases, with 13 bases between. The CDR3 sequence: CASSPFDFADTQYF. The CDR3 bases are TGTGCCAGCAGCCCATTCGATTTCGCAGATACGCAGTATTTT. Based on the CDR3 plus reference TRBV7-9 and TRBJ2-3, the full variable domain is DTGVSQNPRHKITKRGQNVTFRCDPISEHNRLYWYRQTLGQGPEFLTYFQNEAQLEKSRLLSDRFSAERPKGSFSTLEIQRTEQGDSAMYLCASSPFDFADTQYFGPGTRLTVL.

This clonotype occurred a few times. The rearrangement uses TRBV12-3 or TRBV12-4 and TRBJ2-1, with D perhaps assigned TRBD1 or TRBD2 (5 bases each). The CDR3 length is 11 residues. V dropped 11 bases and J dropped 7 bases, with 12 bases sitting between them. The CDR3 DNA reads TGTGCCGGGGGTTTGGGGAATGAGCAGTTCTTC. Translation: CAGGLGNEQFF.

This clonotype occurred a few times. The chain joins TRBV29-1 to TRBJ1-1, with D hard to call. Germline CDR1 is SQVTM and CDR2 is ANQGSEA. The CDR3 spans 13 residues. V was cut by 5 bases and J by 1 base, with 11 bases left in between. The CDR3 bases are TGCAGCGTTCTTAAAGAGTCGAACACTGAAGCTTTCTTT. Residues: CSVLKESNTEAFF. The whole variable domain, filled in from reference TRBV29-1 and TRBJ1-1, reads SAVISQKPSRDICQRGTSLTIQCQVDSQVTMMFWYRQQPGQSLTLIATANQGSEATYESGFVIDKFPISRPNLTFSTLTVSNMSPEDSSIYLCSVLKESNTEAFFGQGTRLTVV.

This clonotype came up a few times. The chain is built from TRBV20-1 and TRBJ1-2; D gene unclear. The germline gives CDR1 DFQATT, CDR2 SNEGSKA (reference sequence). The V and J ends lost 1 base and 4 bases respectively, with 16 bases between them. This CDR3 comprises 15 residues. The CDR3 spells CSARGPDYAVYGYTF. Here the CDR3 DNA reads TGCAGTGCTAGAGGACCGGACTACGCAGTCTATGGCTACACCTTC.

This clonotype has a handful of counts. J is TRBJ2-3 and V is TRBV11-3, with D perhaps TRBD2 (6 bases). Germline V gene data show CDR1 as SGHNT and CDR2 as YENEEA. V was trimmed by 5 bases and J by 4 bases, leaving 16 bases between them. CDR3 length: 15 amino acids. The DNA of the CDR3 is TGTGCCAGCAGCCCGACTAGTTCTTGGGCAGATACGCAGTATTTT. Amino acid sequence: CASSPTSSWADTQYF.

Only a few counts were recorded for this clonotype. V usage is TRBV27 and J usage is TRBJ2-1; no clear D. V lost 2 bases, J lost 9 bases, and 8 bases lay in between. The CDR3 has 12 residues. CDR1 and CDR2 from the germline V gene are MNHEY and SMNVEV (reference sequence). CDR3 protein: CASSLRVGEQFF. The DNA of the CDR3 is TGTGCCAGCAGTTTAAGGGTCGGTGAGCAGTTCTTC.

This clonotype was detected many times. The chain joins TRBV6-5 to TRBJ2-5; 12 nucleotides match TRBD2. CDR1 is MNHEY, CDR2 SVGAGI, per germline. The CDR3 runs 18 residues. Trimming removed 0 bases from V and 4 bases from J; junction bases left unmatched: 9. Here the CDR3 DNA reads TGTGCCAGCAGTTACTCGATCCTAGCGGGGGGGCCATCAGAGACCCAGTACTTC. Encoded protein: CASSYSILAGGPSETQYF.

In its sample, this clonotype was seen many times. The chain uses TRBV29-1 and TRBJ1-1; D unresolved. V gave up 2 bases and J gave up 7 bases, with 5 bases separating them. Germline CDR1 reads SQVTM; CDR2 reads ANQGSEA. The CDR3 totals 10 residues. The CDR3 bases are TGCAGCGTTGAAATAGGTGAAGCTTTCTTT. Amino acid sequence: CSVEIGEAFF.

The chain has TRBV29-1 and TRBJ2-7; unclear D gene. With 8 bases removed from V and 6 bases from J, the gap between germline ends came to 26 bases. The CDR3 is 15 residues long. Germline values: CDR1 SQVTM, CDR2 ANQGSEA. The CDR3 loop is CSPRRLRWGWAEQYF. CDR3 sequence (DNA): TGCAGCCCCCGTCGGCTGAGGTGGGGATGGGCCGAGCAGTACTTC.

For the CDR3, the DNA is TGTGCCAGCAGCTTGGCGGTGGGACAGATTTTCTACGAGCAGTACTTC. It specifies CASSLAVGQIFYEQYF. V and J are TRBV5-6 and TRBJ2-7; 7 nucleotides line up with TRBD1. The J segment lost 3 bases and the V segment lost 0 bases, leaving 9 bases of the junction unmatched. CDR1 SGHDT and CDR2 YYEEEE come from the germline V gene. This CDR3 comprises 16 residues.

The V gene is TRBV9, the J gene TRBJ2-1; 8 bases are a match to TRBD2. V lost 0 bases to trimming and J lost 7 bases; unmatched junction nucleotides: 6. This CDR3 region has 15 residues. The germline CDR1 and CDR2 sequences are SGDLS and YYNGEE. Written as DNA, the CDR3 is TGTGCCAGCAGCGTAGAACGGGGGGGCTGGAATGAGCAGTTCTTC. The encoded protein is CASSVERGGWNEQFF.

Worth noting for this clonotype: At one end, the junction sequence differs from germline, possibly due to a read error. The V gene is TRBV16, the J gene TRBJ2-2; 10 positions agree with TRBD2. The length of the CDR3 is 18 residues. Germline CDR1 is KGHSY and CDR2 is FQNENV. CDR3 sequence (DNA): TGTGCCAGCAACCAAAGACCTAGCGGGGGTTCGAACACCGGGGAGCTGTTTTTT. Encoded protein: CASNQRPSGGSNTGELFF.

The chain links TRBV6-7 to TRBJ2-7, with a possible D match to TRBD1 (5 bases). TRBV6-7 belongs to the ORF category, with a function that is uncertain. Trimming took off 2 bases at V and 0 bases at J, with 11 bases between the two ends. The CDR3 totals 15 residues. This CDR3 is CASSYNFRDSYEQYF. CDR3 DNA sequence: TGTGCCAGCAGTTACAACTTCAGGGACTCCTACGAGCAGTACTTC.

V and J are TRBV2 and TRBJ2-3; the D gene is possibly TRBD1 (6 bases). Germline CDR1 SNHLY, CDR2 FYNNEI. The CDR3 has 13 residues. Between the trimmed V and J ends, which lost 10 bases and 6 bases, there was a span of 17 bases. For the CDR3, the DNA is TGTGCCACCCGACAGGCCCCGGGGGATACGCAGTATTTT. This codes for CATRQAPGDTQYF.

V gene TRBV4-1 combines with J gene TRBJ2-7; 7 bases fit TRBD1. The CDR3 is 14 amino acids. The V segment lost 1 base and the J segment 4 bases; nucleotides outside the gene matches: 4. Germline V gene sequence: CDR1 MGHRA, CDR2 YSYEKL. CDR3 protein: CASSQGQQGYEQYF. The CDR3 coding sequence is TGCGCCAGCAGCCAAGGCCAACAGGGGTACGAGCAGTACTTC.

The chain combines TRBV24-1 with TRBJ2-1; TRBD1 matches at 10 bases. The germline V gene has CDR1 KGHDR and CDR2 SFDVKD. The junction had 6 bases not matched to a gene; V was cut back by 6 bases and J by 5 bases. The CDR3 loop spans 15 amino acids. CDR3 coding DNA: TGTGCCACCAGTTGGGGACAGGGGACTAACAATGAGCAGTTCTTC. Amino acids: CATSWGQGTNNEQFF.